The 6 T cell receptor beta chains below all came from one sample that was sequenced in a study of T-cell reconstitution after alpha-beta-depleted transplantation in children. Molecular barcoding with unique molecular identifiers was used for the TCRbeta library. TCRdb re-analysed the PCR reads in MiXCR, keeping a single row per CDR3 protein. This sample carries some 220,000 distinct CDR3 sequences, under 13% of them seen once, and the ten largest clones take about 30%. Here the sequenced sample was PBMCs, taken before TCRalphabeta/CD19-depleted stem cell transplant. Receptors originate from a child under two years old with acute myeloid leukemia, due to receive a stem cell transplant.

The gene calls are TRBV7-2 and TRBJ2-7; TRBD2 agrees at 11 bases. Germline V gene data show CDR1 as SGHTA and CDR2 as FQGNSA. V gave up 4 bases and J gave up 4 bases; unmatched junction bases: 9. The CDR3 loop spans 16 amino acids. CDR3 loop: CASSSNPGLAAYEQYF. The CDR3 nucleotides read TGTGCCAGCAGCTCGAACCCGGGACTAGCGGCTTACGAGCAGTACTTC.

This clonotype has ten or more counts. The V gene is TRBV19, the J gene TRBJ1-1, with no clear D. Germline V CDR1 and CDR2: LNHDA, SQIVND (reference sequence). V was shortened by 3 bases and J by 1 base, with 3 bases between the two germline ends. The CDR3 has 12 residues. The DNA for the CDR3 is TGTGCCAGTAGTATGGAGAACACTGAAGCTTTCTTT. Translated, it gives CASSMENTEAFF.

This clonotype was seen repeatedly, ten times or more. CDR3 loop: CASSLNSQPQHF. Here the CDR3 DNA reads TGTGCCAGCAGCTTAAATTCGCAGCCCCAGCATTTT. The rearrangement joins TRBV7-2 to TRBJ1-5; no reliable D call. The CDR3 covers 12 residues. Germline values: CDR1 SGHTA, CDR2 FQGNSA. V gave up 2 bases and J gave up 7 bases, with 6 bases separating them.

This clonotype has at least ten counts. The CDR3 sequence is CASSLDARTGELFF. The CDR3 coding sequence is TGTGCCAGCAGCTTAGACGCGAGGACCGGGGAGCTGTTTTTT. The chain carries TRBV7-8 and TRBJ2-2; the D is unclear. Trimming took off 1 base at V and 5 bases at J, with 8 bases between the two ends. Germline V gene data show CDR1 as SGHVS and CDR2 as FQNEAQ. This CDR3 contains 14 residues.

This clonotype has at least ten counts. The V gene is TRBV20-1, the J gene TRBJ2-5, with D uncertain. The CDR3 extends over 14 amino acids. Germline V gene data show CDR1 as DFQATT and CDR2 as SNEGSKA (reference sequence). The V and J ends lost 0 bases and 9 bases respectively, with 17 bases between them. CDR3 in DNA: TGCAGTGCTAGAGATACCCAGCAGACCCACGCCCAGTACTTC. Protein product: CSARDTQQTHAQYF.

This clonotype has ten or more counts. The chain couples TRBV11-3 to TRBJ2-5; 12 positions agree with TRBD1. CDR1 and CDR2 (germline): SGHNT, YENEEA. Trimming cost V 4 bases and J 3 bases; bases outside gene matches: 6. The CDR3 is made up of 16 amino acids. The CDR3 DNA is TGTGCCAGCAGCTCCCCGGGACAGGGGGCGAAAGAGACCCAGTACTTC. This sequence encodes CASSSPGQGAKETQYF.